One T cell receptor (beta chain) is described in this entry. This sample was taken from a study of T cell changes during pregnancy in multiple sclerosis. The method was immunoSEQ multiplex PCR; TCRdb's version includes in-frame clones alone and lacks a portion of them. Among about 20,000 clones, about 85% were seen once, and the ten largest hold 20%. Germline assignment: CDR1 MGHDK and CDR2 SYGVNS. The CDR3 totals 14 residues. Unmatched junction bases numbered 5, after V lost 2 bases and J lost 7 bases. This receptor was identified in a female donor in good health, enrolled as a control in a pregnancy study. The source material was CD8+ T cells from peripheral blood mononuclear cells, sampled after pregnancy. This rearrangement joins TRBV25-1 to TRBJ1-2; the match to TRBD1 covers 9 bases. Here the CDR3 reads CASSEERTGAGYTF. The CDR3, as DNA: TGTGCCAGCAGTGAAGAACGGACAGGGGCTGGCTACACCTTC.